This T cell receptor (beta chain) was recovered during a study of cytomegalovirus exposure and HLA in healthy donors. The wider study: Of 300 to 500 genotyped donors, roughly 81% grouped in the Caucasian-associated ancestry cluster.

A remark on this clone: The antigen remains unidentified.

In germline, CDR1 is SNHLY, CDR2 FYNNEI. The junction had 3 bases not matched to a gene; V was cut back by 6 bases and J by 1 base. This CDR3 region has 15 residues. Study-wide results and caveats: TCR beta sequences numbering under 20,000 were associated with HLA alleles at 0.05 false discovery rate in a later analysis.

Amplification used 60 Vbeta primers and 13 Jbeta primers. Sequencing was performed with immunoSEQ multiplex PCR; in TCRdb, only in-frame clones are kept and a portion is missing. The table records under 150,000 clones, 60% to 80% of them present only once. What was sequenced was PBMCs. The J gene is TRBJ2-1, the V gene TRBV2; 10 bases map to TRBD2. This clonotype was sampled from a young woman in good health and CMV-seronegative. The CDR3 DNA follows: TGTGCCAGCAGACCAGCGGGGGGGTCCTACAATGAGCAGTTCTTC. It codes for CASRPAGGSYNEQFF.